This T cell receptor beta chain was found in a study of blood T cell repertoires in COVID-19. For the study at large: COVID-19 samples collected from the United States, Italy and Spain covered acute and convalescent phases.

Enrollees, about 18 to 90 years old, lived in approximately 25 US areas. Some clones are missing from TCRdb's copy, which holds only in-frame ones; the method was immunoSEQ multiplex PCR. The sample has tens of thousands of clones, around 80% seen once; the top ten hold less than 4.5%. Sequencing was performed on PBMCs or T cells enriched from blood (not recorded which). The source of this sequence is a woman in her 40s with acute COVID-19.

The CDR3 here is CASKPDRNTGELFF. The CDR3 DNA reads TGTGCCAGCAAACCTGACAGGAACACCGGGGAGCTGTTTTTT. This chain links TRBV5-4 with TRBJ2-2, with a possible D match to TRBD1 (5 bases). The V and J ends lost 6 bases and 1 base respectively, with 10 bases between them. The V gene's germline CDR1 is SGHNT and CDR2 YYREEE (reference sequence). CDR3 size: 14 residues.